The 5 T cell receptor beta chains reported below all come from one sample, sequenced in a study of blood T cell repertoires in COVID-19. Libraries were prepared by immunoSEQ multiplex PCR; TCRdb keeps only in-frame clonotypes and omits some of them. The sample shows 60,000 to 90,000 clones, around 72% of them seen only once. Sequencing was done on a sample of peripheral blood. These receptors came from a human donor with acute or convalescent COVID-19. The donor label of this sample is uncertain.

The chain uses TRBV6-1 and TRBJ1-3; D may be TRBD1 (5 bases). Per the germline V gene, CDR1 is MNHNS and CDR2 is SASEGT. The CDR3 sequence is 14 residues long. With 3 bases removed from V and 1 base from J, the gap between germline ends came to 7 bases. CDR3 DNA sequence: TGTGCCAGCAGTGAGGGGCGGTCTGGAAACACCATATATTTT. It is translated as CASSEGRSGNTIYF.

The rearrangement uses TRBV5-5 and TRBJ1-2, with TRBD1 identical over 10 bases. The CDR3 covers 16 residues. Germline V gives CDR1 SGHKS, CDR2 YYEKEE (reference sequence). Trimming at V came to 0 bases and at J to 4 bases, leaving 6 bases not matched to a gene. DNA of the CDR3: TGTGCCAGCAGCTTGGCCGGACAGGGGGAGATCTATGGCTACACCTTC. Its translation is CASSLAGQGEIYGYTF.

The chain combines TRBV5-1 with TRBJ2-5; D remains ambiguous. The germline gives CDR1 SGHRS, CDR2 YFSETQ. Trimming shortened V by 0 bases and J by 3 bases, and 9 bases separated the two germline ends. This CDR3 is 14 amino acids long. The CDR3 reads CASSLEQLKETQYF. In DNA, the CDR3 is TGCGCCAGCAGCTTGGAACAGCTAAAAGAGACCCAGTACTTC.

This clone is medium-sized within its sample. The gene calls are TRBV28 and TRBJ1-3; perhaps TRBD1 as D (5 bases). V lost 3 bases and J 0 bases, leaving 18 bases between the germline ends. CDR1 is MDHEN and CDR2 is SYDVKM in the germline V gene. This CDR3 spans 18 amino acids. CDR3 nucleotide sequence: TGTGCCAGCAGTTTTCATGGGTTGGGGCGAAACTCTGGAAACACCATATATTTT. Amino acid sequence: CASSFHGLGRNSGNTIYF.

The rearrangement joins TRBV13 to TRBJ2-4, with 11 bases identical to TRBD1. V lost 5 bases, J lost 0 bases, and 6 bases stayed unmatched. The germline V gene has CDR1 PRHDT and CDR2 FYEKMQ (reference sequence). The CDR3 consists of 17 residues. CDR3 nucleotide sequence: TGTGCCAGCAGCACGGGACAGGGGGAGGGAGCCAAAAACATTCAGTACTTC. Amino acid sequence: CASSTGQGEGAKNIQYF.